A single sample is the source of the 2 T cell receptor beta chains below, sequenced in a study of blood T cell repertoires in COVID-19 (dated by TCRdb to 2020 to 2021). Library preparation was by the immunoSEQ multiplex PCR assay. Not all clones reach the TCRdb copy of this immuneACCESS table, which keeps in-frame sequences only. Checked studies attribute under half of the gap to unresolved V genes and leave the rest unexplained. In this sample the table shows under 200,000 clones, about nine tenths of which occur a single time. The ten largest clones represent 0.53% of the sample. Material for sequencing was peripheral blood. These receptors were taken from a man aged 45-65 years with acute or convalescent COVID-19.

The rearrangement joins TRBV19 to TRBJ2-3; perhaps TRBD2 as D (6 bases). Germline CDR1 and CDR2: LNHDA and SQIVND (reference sequence). This CDR3 comprises 16 residues. Trimming removed 1 base at V and 2 bases at J, with 13 bases between. For the CDR3, the DNA is TGTGCCAGTAGTATAGGCAATAGCGGAAACACAGATACGCAGTATTTT. Translating gives CASSIGNSGNTDTQYF.

DNA of the CDR3: TGTGCCAGCAGTCGCCGGGACAGTGAAAAACTGTTTTTT. This gives the protein CASSRRDSEKLFF. The rearrangement links TRBV27 to TRBJ1-4; the match to TRBD1 covers 7 bases. V shed 5 bases, J shed 7 bases, and the junction held 4 bases outside the gene matches. This CDR3 region has 13 residues. Germline V lookup: CDR1 MNHEY, CDR2 SMNVEV (reference sequence).